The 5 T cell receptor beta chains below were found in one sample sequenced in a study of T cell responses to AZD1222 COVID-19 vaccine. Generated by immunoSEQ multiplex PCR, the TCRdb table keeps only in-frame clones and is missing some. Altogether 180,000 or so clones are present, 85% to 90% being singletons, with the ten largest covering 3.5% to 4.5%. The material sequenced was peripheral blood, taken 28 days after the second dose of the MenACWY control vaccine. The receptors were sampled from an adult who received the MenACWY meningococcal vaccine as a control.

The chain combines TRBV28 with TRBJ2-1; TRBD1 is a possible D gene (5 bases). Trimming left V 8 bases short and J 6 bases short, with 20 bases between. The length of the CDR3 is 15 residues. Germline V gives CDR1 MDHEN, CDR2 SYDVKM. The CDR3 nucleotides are TGTGCCAGCCTTTTTAACAGGAGCCCCTTCAATGAGCAGTTCTTC. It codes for CASLFNRSPFNEQFF.

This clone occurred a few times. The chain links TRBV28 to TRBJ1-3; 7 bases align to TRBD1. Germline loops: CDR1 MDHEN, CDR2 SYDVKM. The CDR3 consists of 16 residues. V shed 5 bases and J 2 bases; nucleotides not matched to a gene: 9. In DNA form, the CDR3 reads TGTGCCAGCAGTACGTGGGACAGAGTTCCTGGAAACACCATATATTTT. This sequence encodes CASSTWDRVPGNTIYF.

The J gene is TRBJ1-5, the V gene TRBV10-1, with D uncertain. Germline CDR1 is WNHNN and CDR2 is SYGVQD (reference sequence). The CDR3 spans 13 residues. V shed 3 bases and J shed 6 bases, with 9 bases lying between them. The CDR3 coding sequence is TGCGCCAGCAGTGATGGAGGGAGTCAGCCCCAGCATTTT. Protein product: CASSDGGSQPQHF.

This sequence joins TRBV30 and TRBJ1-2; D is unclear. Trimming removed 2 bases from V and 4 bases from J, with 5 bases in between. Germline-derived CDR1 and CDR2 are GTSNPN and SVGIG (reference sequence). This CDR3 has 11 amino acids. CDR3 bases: TGTGCCTGGAGTTCGGTCTATGGCTACACCTTC. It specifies CAWSSVYGYTF. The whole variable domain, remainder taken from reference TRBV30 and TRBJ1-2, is SQTIHQWPATLVQPVGSPLSLECTVEGTSNPNLYWYRQAAGRGLQLLFYSVGIGQISSEVPQNLSASRPQDRQFILSSKKLLLSDSGFYLCAWSSVYGYTFGSGTRLTVV.

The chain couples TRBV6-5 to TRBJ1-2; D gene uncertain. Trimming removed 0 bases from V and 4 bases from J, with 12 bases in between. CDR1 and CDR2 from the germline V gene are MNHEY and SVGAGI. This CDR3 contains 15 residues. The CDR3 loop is CASSYSREGGYGYTF. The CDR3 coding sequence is TGTGCCAGCAGTTACTCCCGGGAGGGAGGCTATGGCTACACCTTC.